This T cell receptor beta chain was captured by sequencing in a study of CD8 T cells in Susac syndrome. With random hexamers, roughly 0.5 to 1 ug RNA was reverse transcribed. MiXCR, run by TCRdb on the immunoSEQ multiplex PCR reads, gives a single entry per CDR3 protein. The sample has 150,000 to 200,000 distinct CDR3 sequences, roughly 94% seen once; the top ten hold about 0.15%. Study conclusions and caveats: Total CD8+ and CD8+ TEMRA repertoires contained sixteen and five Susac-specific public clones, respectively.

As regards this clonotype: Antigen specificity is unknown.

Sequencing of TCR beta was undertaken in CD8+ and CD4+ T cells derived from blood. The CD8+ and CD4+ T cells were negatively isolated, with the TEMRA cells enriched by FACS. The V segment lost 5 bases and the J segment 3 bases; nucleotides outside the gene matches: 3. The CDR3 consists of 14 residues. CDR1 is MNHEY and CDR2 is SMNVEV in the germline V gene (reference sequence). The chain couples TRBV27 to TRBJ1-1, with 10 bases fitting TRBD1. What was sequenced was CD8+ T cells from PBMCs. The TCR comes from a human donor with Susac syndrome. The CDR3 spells CASSADRGHTEAFF. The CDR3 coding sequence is TGTGCCAGCAGTGCCGACAGGGGGCACACTGAAGCTTTCTTT.